A selection of T cell receptor beta chains follows, all from one sample in a study of OX40 agonist ivuxolimab in advanced cancers. Here immunoSEQ multiplex PCR was the method, and the copy in TCRdb shows in-frame clones only, minus some. Here the sample spans about 69,000 clones, around 89% being singletons. The sample was CD4+ or CD8+ T cells sorted from blood, taken in a trial of the OX40 agonist ivuxolimab. These TCRs come from an adult with an advanced solid tumor such as melanoma, head and neck, liver or kidney cancer. Each CDR3 is given with its conserved first and last residue. Fields, in order: J gene, clone size, V gene, D gene, CDR3 DNA, CDR3 protein. A D gene is named only where the DNA matches it firmly. Part of the rows lack a size; the others show once, few, many or a class for expanded clones.

TRBJ2-1 . TRBV7-2 TRBD2 TGTGCCAGCAGCTCCTCTTTAGCGGGGGGCTCCTACAATGAGCAGTTCTTC CASSSSLAGGSYNEQFF
TRBJ2-7 . TRBV30 TRBD1 TGTGCCTGGACTACCGGACAGGGGTTCTACGAGCAGTACTTC CAWTTGQGFYEQYF
TRBJ2-3 few TRBV4-2 . TGTGCCAGCAGCCAAGGAAGGCAGTACACAGATACGCAGTATTTT CASSQGRQYTDTQYF
TRBJ2-7 . TRBV7-8 . TGTGCCAGCAGCGAATACCGGGACACCCCTCGGCAGTACTTC CASSEYRDTPRQYF
TRBJ2-1 . TRBV11-3 TRBD1 TGTGCCAGCAGTTCAAGGACAGGGCCCTACAATGAGCAGTTCTTC CASSSRTGPYNEQFF
TRBJ2-7 medium-sized TRBV9 . TGTGCCAGCCGGTCGGGTCTTAGTGAGCAGTACTTC CASRSGLSEQYF
TRBJ2-1 . TRBV30 TRBD2 TGCGTCCAGAAAGCGGCGGGAGGGTATGAGCAGTTCTTC CVQKAAGGYEQFF
TRBJ1-2 . TRBV7-3 TRBD1 TGTGCCAGCAGCTCAACGGGACAGCCGTATGGCTACACCTTC CASSSTGQPYGYTF
TRBJ2-2 . TRBV7-3 . TGTGCCAGCAGACGGAATAGCGCCGGGGAGCTGTTTTTT CASRRNSAGELFF
TRBJ2-7 . TRBV19 . TGTGCCAGTAGTATCCGGGCGGGACGGGGTATGGAGCAGTACTTC CASSIRAGRGMEQYF
TRBJ1-3 . TRBV4-1 . TGCGCCAGCAGCCAAGAATTTTCCGCTGGCTCTGGAAACACCATATATTTT CASSQEFSAGSGNTIYF
TRBJ1-1 . TRBV29-1 . TGCAGCGTTGAGGGAGGACAGCGAAACACTGAAGCTTTCTTT CSVEGGQRNTEAFF
TRBJ2-5 . TRBV11-3 TRBD1 TGTGCCAGCAGCTCGGGACAGGGGCTTCAAGAGACCCAGTACTTC CASSSGQGLQETQYF
TRBJ1-2 few TRBV5-1 . TGCGCCAGCAGCTTGGAGGAATGGGCCGGCTATGGCTACACCTTC CASSLEEWAGYGYTF
TRBJ2-7 . TRBV13 . TGTGCCAGCAGCTTAGTGAATTACGAGCAGTACTTC CASSLVNYEQYF
TRBJ2-2 . TRBV18 . TGTGCCAGCTCACCATCCCTTACCGGGGAGCTGTTTTTT CASSPSLTGELFF
TRBJ2-6 . TRBV30 . TGTGCCTGGGGTGACGGTCCCCTCGTCCTGACTTTC CAWGDGPLVLTF
TRBJ2-7 . TRBV5-1 TRBD1 TGCGCCAGCAGCTTGGTCCCGGGACAGACGTCCTACGAGCAGTACTTC CASSLVPGQTSYEQYF